A single sample gave rise to the 23 T cell receptor beta chains below, sequenced in a study of technical replicates of blood from several donors listed by TCRdb under 2017. The method behind the library was the immunoSEQ multiplex PCR assay. TCRdb's version of the immuneACCESS table is confined to in-frame rearrangements and falls short of the full clone set. An unresolved V gene accounts for under half of the shortfall where checked; the remainder is of unknown origin. The sample data list some 68,000 clones, and over 85% of these were observed just once. Jointly, the top ten make up over 0.35% of the sample. Sequencing input: T cells isolated from PBMCs. The receptors here all came from a human donor in good health.

The rearrangement joins TRBV27 to TRBJ2-1; 14 bases are a match to TRBD2. Losses at the gene ends were 4 bases for V and 6 bases for J; bases not matched to a gene: 11. This CDR3 contains 18 residues. From germline, CDR1 is MNHEY and CDR2 SMNVEV (reference sequence). The CDR3 loop reads CASSWGLAGEGLFNEQFF. The CDR3 DNA is TGTGCCAGCAGTTGGGGACTAGCGGGAGAGGGATTGTTCAATGAGCAGTTCTTC.

V is TRBV27 and J is TRBJ1-2, with a tentative D call TRBD1 (5 bases). The CDR3 sequence is 15 residues long. V lost 2 bases and J 2 bases, leaving 12 bases between the germline ends. Per germline, CDR1 MNHEY and CDR2 SMNVEV (reference sequence). CDR3 amino acids: CASSLQGLGNYGYTF. CDR3 coding DNA: TGTGCCAGCAGTTTACAGGGCTTAGGCAACTATGGCTACACCTTC.

This chain connects TRBV2 to TRBJ2-5; tentative D call: TRBD1 (5 bases). The germline V gene has CDR1 SNHLY and CDR2 FYNNEI. This CDR3 is 12 amino acids long. V was cut by 7 bases and J by 4 bases, with 10 bases left in between. The DNA for the CDR3 is TGTGCCAGCATGGGGCTGGGAGAGACCCAGTACTTC. Amino acid sequence: CASMGLGETQYF.

The rearrangement joins TRBV9 to TRBJ2-2; 10 bases are a match to TRBD2. Looked up from germline, CDR1 is SGDLS and CDR2 is YYNGEE. The CDR3 sequence is 15 residues long. V dropped 3 bases and J dropped 1; count of bases not matched to a gene: 0. CDR3 sequence reads: CASSGTSGNTGELFF. CDR3 in DNA: TGTGCCAGCAGCGGGACTAGCGGGAACACCGGGGAGCTGTTTTTT.

The chain has TRBV10-3 and TRBJ1-3, with 9 bases lining up with TRBD1. CDR3 size: 15 residues. Germline trimming cut 4 bases from V and 2 bases from J; bases unmatched to any gene: 3. Germline loops: CDR1 ENHRY, CDR2 SYGVKD. The CDR3 sequence: CAISGQGGAGNTIYF. The CDR3 DNA reads as TGTGCCATCAGTGGACAGGGGGGAGCTGGAAACACCATATATTTT.

V usage is TRBV6-5 and J usage is TRBJ1-1; D is possibly TRBD1 (6 bases). Germline V lookup: CDR1 MNHEY, CDR2 SVGAGI. Trimming took 2 bases from V and 2 from J, leaving 12 bases between them. This CDR3 contains 15 residues. CDR3 bases: TGTGCCAGCAGTTACCCCGGGACACCTAACACTGAAGCTTTCTTT. Translation: CASSYPGTPNTEAFF.

The chain uses TRBV10-3 and TRBJ1-1; 10 bases map to TRBD1. After removal of 4 bases from V and 1 base from J, the junction contained 3 bases not matched to a gene. The CDR3 length is 15 residues. Germline CDR1 is ENHRY and CDR2 is SYGVKD. CDR3 region: CAISGRDRGNTEAFF. In DNA form, the CDR3 reads TGTGCCATCAGTGGAAGGGACAGGGGGAACACTGAAGCTTTCTTT.

The chain's CDR3 is CASSVEDGSAGELFF. As DNA, the CDR3 is TGTGCCAGCAGCGTAGAAGACGGGAGCGCCGGGGAGCTGTTTTTT. The chain employs TRBV9 and TRBJ2-2; D is possibly TRBD2 (6 bases). The CDR3 consists of 15 residues. The germline V and J ends were trimmed by 0 bases and 6 bases, with 12 bases remaining between them. The germline gives CDR1 SGDLS, CDR2 YYNGEE.

This chain uses TRBV7-9 with TRBJ1-1, with TRBD1 matching over 7 bases. Germline V gives CDR1 SEHNR, CDR2 FQNEAQ (reference sequence). This CDR3 comprises 14 residues. J was trimmed by 5 bases and V by 5 bases; bases with no gene match: 8. The CDR3 bases are TGTGCCAGCAGCGACCATTCGACAGGGACTGAAGCTTTCTTT. It specifies CASSDHSTGTEAFF.

The chain has TRBV5-4 and TRBJ1-2; 7 nucleotides line up with TRBD1. The CDR3 is 15 amino acids. Germline CDR1 reads SGHNT; CDR2 reads YYREEE (reference sequence). The V segment lost 4 bases and the J segment 0 bases; nucleotides outside the gene matches: 6. The CDR3 coding sequence is TGTGCCAGCAGCCCGCAGGGGGAAGCTAACTATGGCTACACCTTC. Translated: CASSPQGEANYGYTF.

The chain uses TRBV5-8 and TRBJ2-7, with D perhaps matching TRBD1 (7 bases). This CDR3 has 14 residues. Germline V gene sequence: CDR1 SGHTS, CDR2 YDEGEE. Trimming cost V 4 bases and J 2 bases, with 13 bases left between them. The CDR3 loop reads CASSRRDSPYEQYF. CDR3 in DNA: TGTGCCAGCAGCCGGCGGGACAGCCCCTACGAGCAGTACTTC.

This sequence joins TRBV28 and TRBJ1-1; D is ambiguous. From germline, CDR1 is MDHEN and CDR2 SYDVKM. V was pared by 6 bases and J by 0 bases, with 8 bases between. There are 13 residues in the CDR3. CDR3 residues: CASRERVNTEAFF. The CDR3 nucleotides are TGTGCCAGCAGGGAACGGGTGAACACTGAAGCTTTCTTT.

The chain recombines TRBV6-1 with TRBJ2-2; 10 bases fit TRBD2. Germline V lookup: CDR1 MNHNS, CDR2 SASEGT. V trimming: 1 base; J trimming: 1 base; junction bases outside the gene matches: 0. The CDR3 is 16 residues long. This CDR3 is CASSEVAGGNTGELFF. The CDR3 nucleotides are TGTGCCAGCAGTGAAGTAGCGGGAGGGAACACCGGGGAGCTGTTTTTT.

The genes are TRBV5-6 and TRBJ1-5, with D possibly matching TRBD1 (6 bases). This CDR3 comprises 13 residues. V was pared by 6 bases and J by 7 bases, with 14 bases between. Germline CDR1 SGHDT, CDR2 YYEEEE. CDR3: CASTRHGGQPQHF. DNA for the CDR3: TGTGCCAGCACCAGACATGGGGGCCAGCCCCAGCATTTT.

V gene TRBV6-5 combines with J gene TRBJ1-3, with D perhaps TRBD1 (6 bases). V lost 3 bases, J lost 2 bases, and 11 bases lay in between. The CDR3 sequence is 15 residues long. Germline V gives CDR1 MNHEY, CDR2 SVGAGI. The CDR3 nucleotides read TGTGCCAGCAGTTATGGGGCAGGGGCTGGAAACACCATATATTTT. Translated: CASSYGAGAGNTIYF.

V and J are TRBV5-1 and TRBJ1-1, with a possible D match to TRBD1 (6 bases). V lost 4 bases and J 0 bases, leaving 7 bases between the germline ends. CDR1 and CDR2 (germline): SGHRS, YFSETQ. The CDR3 length is 13 residues. Here the CDR3 reads CASSGTLNTEAFF. CDR3 DNA: TGCGCCAGCAGCGGGACACTGAACACTGAAGCTTTCTTT.

The chain recombines TRBV7-9 with TRBJ1-4; 7 bases agree with TRBD1. The CDR3 totals 15 residues. Germline CDR1 SEHNR, CDR2 FQNEAQ (reference sequence). Trimming removed 8 bases from V and 6 bases from J; junction bases left unmatched: 12. The CDR3 loop reads CASSLTSGTDEKLFF. Here the CDR3 DNA reads TGTGCCAGCTCCCTAACATCCGGGACAGATGAAAAACTGTTTTTT.

This chain uses TRBV2 with TRBJ1-1; maybe TRBD1 (5 bases). Trimming stripped 10 bases from V and 3 bases from J, with 24 bases between. The CDR3 contains 16 residues. Germline V gene sequence: CDR1 SNHLY, CDR2 FYNNEI. In nucleotides, the CDR3 is TGTGCCACATCCGCGCCCAGGGAGGGTTACGACACTGAAGCTTTCTTT. As protein: CATSAPREGYDTEAFF.

V gene TRBV27 combines with J gene TRBJ2-7, with 10 nucleotides matching TRBD2. V shed 6 bases, J shed 7 bases, and the junction held 9 bases outside the gene matches. Germline loops: CDR1 MNHEY, CDR2 SMNVEV (reference sequence). This CDR3 has 14 residues. CDR3 nucleotides: TGTGCCAGCAGGATTAGCGGGAGGCCGGGGGAGCAGTACTTC. Protein: CASRISGRPGEQYF.

The chain uses TRBV9 and TRBJ2-7, with D unresolved. Germline V gives CDR1 SGDLS, CDR2 YYNGEE. With 0 bases removed from V and 3 bases from J, the gap between germline ends came to 10 bases. CDR3 length equals 14 residues. The CDR3 spells CASSVVDGDYEQYF. The DNA for the CDR3 is TGTGCCAGCAGCGTAGTTGACGGAGACTACGAGCAGTACTTC.

The chain couples TRBV21-1 to TRBJ2-7; the D call of TRBD2 is as the table states it, not checked on the DNA. TRBV21-1 represents a pseudogene. This CDR3 has 13 amino acids. The CDR3 bases are TGTGCCAGCACCCCCGGGCGGGGATACGAGCAGTACTTC. Encoded protein: CASTPGRGYEQYF.

The V gene is TRBV5-4, the J gene TRBJ2-7; 7 bases are shared with TRBD1. J lost 2 bases, V lost 3 bases, and 5 bases had no gene match. This CDR3 region has 14 residues. The V gene's germline CDR1 is SGHNT and CDR2 YYREEE (reference sequence). The CDR3 is CASSSRQGTYEQYF. CDR3 nucleotide sequence: TGTGCCAGCAGCTCCAGACAGGGCACCTACGAGCAGTACTTC.

This clone was detected once. The V and J genes are TRBV13 and TRBJ1-1; D ambiguous. Trimming took 0 bases from V and 8 from J, leaving 10 bases between them. This CDR3 contains 13 residues. In germline, CDR1 is PRHDT, CDR2 FYEKMQ (reference sequence). CDR3 sequence: CASSLGPGTEAFF. The CDR3 region has the DNA TGTGCCAGCAGCTTAGGCCCGGGAACAGAAGCTTTCTTT.